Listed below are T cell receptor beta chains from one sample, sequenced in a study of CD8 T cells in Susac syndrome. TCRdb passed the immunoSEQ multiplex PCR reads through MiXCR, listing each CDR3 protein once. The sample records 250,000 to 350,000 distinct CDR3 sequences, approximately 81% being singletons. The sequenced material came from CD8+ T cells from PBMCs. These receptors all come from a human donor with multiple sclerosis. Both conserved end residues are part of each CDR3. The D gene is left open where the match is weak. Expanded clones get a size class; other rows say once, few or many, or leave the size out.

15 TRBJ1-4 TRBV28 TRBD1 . TGTGCCAGCAGTGCCTACAGGGGAGCTAATGAAAAACTGTTTTTT CASSAYRGANEKLFF
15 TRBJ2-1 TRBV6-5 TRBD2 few TGTGCCAGCAGTGTGGGACTAGCGGGGCACAATGAGCAGTTCTTC CASSVGLAGHNEQFF
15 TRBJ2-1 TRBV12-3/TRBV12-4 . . TGTGCCAGCGGCCATACTTGGAGCTCCTACAATGAGCAGTTCTTC CASGHTWSSYNEQFF
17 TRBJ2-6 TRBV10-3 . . TGTGCCATCAGTGGCGGCGGCCTTAGCTCTGGGGCCAACGTCCTGACTTTC CAISGGGLSSGANVLTF
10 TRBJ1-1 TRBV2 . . TGTGCCAGCAGTGGGGAAACTGCTTTCTTT CASSGETAFF
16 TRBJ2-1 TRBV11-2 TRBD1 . TGTGCCAGCAGCTTAGGACCCGGGACAGGGTTCAATGAGCAGTTCTTC CASSLGPGTGFNEQFF
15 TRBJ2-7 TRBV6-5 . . TGTGCCAGCAGTTACGCCGGGATGGGATCCTACGAGCAGTACTTC CASSYAGMGSYEQYF
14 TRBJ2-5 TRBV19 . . TGTGCCAGTAGTATGTGGGACGGACAAGAGACCCAGTACTTC CASSMWDGQETQYF
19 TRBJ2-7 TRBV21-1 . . TGTGCCAGCAGCATCTTAAAAGGAAGACCGGGACTTAACCCCTACGAGCAGTACTTC CASSILKGRPGLNPYEQYF
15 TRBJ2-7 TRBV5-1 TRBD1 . TGCGCCAGCAGCTTAACGACAGGGGGCGGTTACGAGCAGTACTTC CASSLTTGGGYEQYF
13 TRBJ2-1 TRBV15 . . TGTGCCACCAGCAGGACCCCCGCCACTGAGCAGTTCTTC CATSRTPATEQFF
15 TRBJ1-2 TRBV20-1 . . TGCAGTGCTTGGGACGGACGCTCCGGTAGCTATGGCTACACCTTC CSAWDGRSGSYGYTF